Described below is a single TCR beta chain sequence and its context. Antigen: not known. This record belongs to a study of beta chain features in type 1 diabetes. Each of the CD4+ naive, central memory, regulatory and stem cell-like memory populations was sorted via CD45RO/CCR7/CD25/CD127/CD95/CD27. After removal of 3 bases from V and 10 bases from J, the junction contained 6 bases not matched to a gene. The germline V gene encodes CDR1 GTSNPN and CDR2 SVGIG (reference sequence). CDR3 length: 12 amino acids. The isolated RNA, all of it, was reverse transcribed, so expressed TCRB transcripts were what got sequenced. Clones were sequenced by immunoSEQ multiplex PCR, and TCRdb holds only the in-frame ones, with some missing. The profile shows 450,000 to 550,000 clones, around 30% of them singletons. General study findings and limits: For patients, the naive, central memory and Treg TCRB repertoires appeared more alike than for healthy donors.

The sample taken for sequencing was naive CD4+ T cells from blood. The TCR was taken from a man in his late teens or twenties in good health. V usage is TRBV30 and J usage is TRBJ2-3, with 8 nucleotides matching TRBD1. CDR3 bases: TGTGCCTGGAGCGGACAGGGACTTTCGCAGTATTTT. This translates into CAWSGQGLSQYF.